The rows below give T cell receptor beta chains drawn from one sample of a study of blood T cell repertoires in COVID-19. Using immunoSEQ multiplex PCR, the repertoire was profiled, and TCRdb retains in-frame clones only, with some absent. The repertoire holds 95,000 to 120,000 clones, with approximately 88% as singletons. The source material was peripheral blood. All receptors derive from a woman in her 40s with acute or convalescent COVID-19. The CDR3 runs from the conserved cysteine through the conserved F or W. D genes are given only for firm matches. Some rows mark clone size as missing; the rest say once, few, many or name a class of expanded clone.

CDR3: CASSPVGGPGNTIYF
DNA: TGTGCCAGTAGTCCCGTGGGGGGACCTGGAAACACCATATATTTT
length: 15
size: .
J: TRBJ1-3
V: TRBV19
D: .

CDR3: CASMDQGRQEEGYTF
DNA: TGTGCCAGTATGGACCAGGGCCGCCAAGAAGAGGGCTACACCTTC
length: 15
size: .
J: TRBJ1-2
V: TRBV19
D: .

CDR3: CASRAGLGRNEKLFF
DNA: TGTGCCAGCAGGGCGGGGTTGGGGAGGAATGAAAAACTGTTTTTT
length: 15
size: .
J: TRBJ1-4
V: TRBV6-5
D: .

CDR3: CASSAPQGSDYTF
DNA: TGCGCCAGCAGCGCCCCACAGGGGTCCGACTACACCTTC
length: 13
size: .
J: TRBJ1-2
V: TRBV5-1
D: TRBD1

CDR3: CASSPTDGGARAFF
DNA: TGTGCCAGCAGCCCGACGGACGGGGGGGCGAGGGCTTTCTTT
length: 14
size: .
J: TRBJ1-1
V: TRBV7-9
D: .

CDR3: CASSPRDRGIVAFF
DNA: TGTGCCAGCAGCCCGAGGGACAGGGGTATAGTAGCTTTCTTT
length: 14
size: .
J: TRBJ1-1
V: TRBV3-1/TRBV3-2
D: TRBD1

CDR3: CASSLVGRVRTGELFF
DNA: TGTGCCAGCAGCTTGGTTGGCAGGGTGAGGACCGGGGAGCTGTTTTTT
length: 16
size: .
J: TRBJ2-2
V: TRBV5-6
D: .

CDR3: CASSFRSSRGGNEQFF
DNA: TGTGCCAGCAGCTTTCGTTCGTCCCGCGGAGGCAATGAGCAGTTCTTC
length: 16
size: .
J: TRBJ2-1
V: TRBV5-6
D: .

CDR3: CASSLDLGQGAPNEQFF
DNA: TGTGCCAGCAGCTTAGATCTGGGACAGGGGGCGCCTAATGAGCAGTTCTTC
length: 17
size: .
J: TRBJ2-1
V: TRBV11-3
D: TRBD1

CDR3: CASSLDKAIYGYTF
DNA: TGTGCCAGCAGTTTAGACAAAGCAATCTATGGCTACACCTTC
length: 14
size: .
J: TRBJ1-2
V: TRBV6-5
D: .

CDR3: CASSPRGSGVSTQYF
DNA: TGTGCCAGCAGCCCTCGGGGGAGCGGGGTTAGTACGCAGTATTTT
length: 15
size: .
J: TRBJ2-3
V: TRBV7-2
D: TRBD2

CDR3: CANKFRGTGEQYF
DNA: TGTGCCAACAAATTTCGAGGTACTGGCGAGCAGTACTTC
length: 13
size: .
J: TRBJ2-7
V: TRBV2
D: .

CDR3: CASSRTQGYGYTF
DNA: TGTGCCAGCAGCCGGACACAGGGGTATGGCTACACCTTC
length: 13
size: once
J: TRBJ1-2
V: TRBV7-9
D: TRBD1

CDR3: CASSLGSETANEKLFF
DNA: TGCGCCAGCAGCTTGGGTTCGGAGACAGCTAATGAAAAACTGTTTTTT
length: 16
size: .
J: TRBJ1-4
V: TRBV5-1
D: .

CDR3: CASSYSGSQTEAFF
DNA: TGTGCCAGCAGTTACTCGGGGAGTCAGACTGAAGCTTTCTTT
length: 14
size: .
J: TRBJ1-1
V: TRBV6-5
D: .

CDR3: CASSYPSRDTEAFF
DNA: TGTGCCAGCAGTTACCCCTCGCGGGATACTGAAGCTTTCTTT
length: 14
size: .
J: TRBJ1-1
V: TRBV6-6
D: .

CDR3: CASKSDWGGGNEKLFF
DNA: TGTGCCAGCAAAAGTGACTGGGGAGGGGGTAATGAAAAACTGTTTTTT
length: 16
size: .
J: TRBJ1-4
V: TRBV6-6
D: .

CDR3: CASSGTASAGNTIYF
DNA: TGTGCCAGCAGTGGGACAGCCAGCGCTGGAAACACCATATATTTT
length: 15
size: .
J: TRBJ1-3
V: TRBV2
D: .

CDR3: CASSSHHSSYEQYF
DNA: TGTGCCAGCAGCTCACATCACAGCTCCTACGAGCAGTACTTC
length: 14
size: .
J: TRBJ2-7
V: TRBV7-9
D: .

CDR3: CSVEDTGAKNIQYF
DNA: TGCAGCGTTGAGGACACAGGGGCCAAAAACATTCAGTACTTC
length: 14
size: few
J: TRBJ2-4
V: TRBV29-1
D: .